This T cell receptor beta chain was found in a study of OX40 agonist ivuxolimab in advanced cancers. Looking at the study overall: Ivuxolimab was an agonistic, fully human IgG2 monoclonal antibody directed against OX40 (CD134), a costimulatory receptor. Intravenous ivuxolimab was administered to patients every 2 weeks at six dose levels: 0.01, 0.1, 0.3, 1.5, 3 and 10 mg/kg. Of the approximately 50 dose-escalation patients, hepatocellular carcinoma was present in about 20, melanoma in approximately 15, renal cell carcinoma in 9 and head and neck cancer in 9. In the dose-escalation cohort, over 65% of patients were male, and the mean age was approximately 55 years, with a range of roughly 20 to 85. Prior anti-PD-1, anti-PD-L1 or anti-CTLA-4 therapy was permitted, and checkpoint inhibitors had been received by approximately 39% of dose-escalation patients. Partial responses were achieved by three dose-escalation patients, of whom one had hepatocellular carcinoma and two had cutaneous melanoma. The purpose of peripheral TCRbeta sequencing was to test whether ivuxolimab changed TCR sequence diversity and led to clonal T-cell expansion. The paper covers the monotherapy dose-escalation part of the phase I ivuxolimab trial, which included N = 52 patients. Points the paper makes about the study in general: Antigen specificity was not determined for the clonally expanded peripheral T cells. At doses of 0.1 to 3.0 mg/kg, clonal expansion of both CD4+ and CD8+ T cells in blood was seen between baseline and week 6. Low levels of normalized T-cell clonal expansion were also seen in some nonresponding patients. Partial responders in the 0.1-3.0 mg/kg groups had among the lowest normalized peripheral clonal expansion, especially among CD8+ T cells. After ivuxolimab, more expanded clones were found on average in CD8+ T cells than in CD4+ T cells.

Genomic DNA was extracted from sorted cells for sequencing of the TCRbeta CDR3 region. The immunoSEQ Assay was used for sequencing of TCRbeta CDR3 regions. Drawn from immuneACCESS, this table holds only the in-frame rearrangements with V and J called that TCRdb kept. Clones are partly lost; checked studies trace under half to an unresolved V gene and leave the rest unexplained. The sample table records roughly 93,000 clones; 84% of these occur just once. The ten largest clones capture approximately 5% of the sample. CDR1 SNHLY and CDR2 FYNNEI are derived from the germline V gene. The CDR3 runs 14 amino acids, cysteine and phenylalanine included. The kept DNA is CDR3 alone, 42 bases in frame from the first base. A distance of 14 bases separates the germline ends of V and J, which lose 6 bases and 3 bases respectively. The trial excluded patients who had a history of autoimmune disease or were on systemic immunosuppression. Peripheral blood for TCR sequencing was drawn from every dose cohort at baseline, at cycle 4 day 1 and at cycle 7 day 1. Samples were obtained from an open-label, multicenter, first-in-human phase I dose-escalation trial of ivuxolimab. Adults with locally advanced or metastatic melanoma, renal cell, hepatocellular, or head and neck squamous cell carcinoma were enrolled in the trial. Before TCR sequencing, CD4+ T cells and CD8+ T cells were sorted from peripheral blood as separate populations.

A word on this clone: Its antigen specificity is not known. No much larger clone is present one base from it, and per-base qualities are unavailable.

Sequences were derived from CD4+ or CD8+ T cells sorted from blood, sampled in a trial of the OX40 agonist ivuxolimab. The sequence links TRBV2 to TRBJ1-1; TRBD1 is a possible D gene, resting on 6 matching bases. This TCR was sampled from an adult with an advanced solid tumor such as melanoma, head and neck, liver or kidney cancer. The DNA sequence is TGTGCCAGCAGCCCTACAGGGTACGACACTGAAGCTTTCTTT. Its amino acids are CASSPTGYDTEAFF.